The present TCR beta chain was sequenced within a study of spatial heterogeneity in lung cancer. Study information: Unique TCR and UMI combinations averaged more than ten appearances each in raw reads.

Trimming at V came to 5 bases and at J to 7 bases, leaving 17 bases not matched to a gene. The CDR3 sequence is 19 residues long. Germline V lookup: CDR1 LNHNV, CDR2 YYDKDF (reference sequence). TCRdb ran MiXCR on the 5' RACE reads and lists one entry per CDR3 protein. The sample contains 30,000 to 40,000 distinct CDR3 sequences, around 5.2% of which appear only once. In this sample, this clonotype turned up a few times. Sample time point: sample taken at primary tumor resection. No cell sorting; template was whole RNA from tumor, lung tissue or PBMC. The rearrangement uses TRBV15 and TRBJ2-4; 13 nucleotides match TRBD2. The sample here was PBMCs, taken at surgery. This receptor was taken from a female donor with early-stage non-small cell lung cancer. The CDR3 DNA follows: TGTGCCACCAGCCCCAGCGGTAGTACTAGCGGGGGGGCAACGAACATTCAGTACTTC. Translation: CATSPSGSTSGGATNIQYF.